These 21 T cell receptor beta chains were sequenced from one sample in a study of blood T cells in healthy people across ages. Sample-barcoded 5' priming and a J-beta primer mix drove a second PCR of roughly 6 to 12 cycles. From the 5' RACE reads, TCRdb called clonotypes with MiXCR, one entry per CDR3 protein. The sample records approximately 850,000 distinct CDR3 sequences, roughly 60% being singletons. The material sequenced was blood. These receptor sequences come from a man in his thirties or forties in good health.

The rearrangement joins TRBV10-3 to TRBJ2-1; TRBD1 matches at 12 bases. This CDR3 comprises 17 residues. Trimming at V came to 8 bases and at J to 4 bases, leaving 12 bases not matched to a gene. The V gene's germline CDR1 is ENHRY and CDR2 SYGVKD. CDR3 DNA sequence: TGTGCCATCGCCGGGACAGGGGGCCTCCCATCTTACAATGAGCAGTTCTTC. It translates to CAIAGTGGLPSYNEQFF.

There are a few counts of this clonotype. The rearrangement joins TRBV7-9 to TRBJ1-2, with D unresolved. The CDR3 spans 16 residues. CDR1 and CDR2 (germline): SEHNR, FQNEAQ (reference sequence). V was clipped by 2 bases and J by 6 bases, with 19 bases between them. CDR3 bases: TGTGCCAGCAGCTTAACCTTTGGGCGAGGGCCTAATGGCTACACCTTC. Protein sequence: CASSLTFGRGPNGYTF.

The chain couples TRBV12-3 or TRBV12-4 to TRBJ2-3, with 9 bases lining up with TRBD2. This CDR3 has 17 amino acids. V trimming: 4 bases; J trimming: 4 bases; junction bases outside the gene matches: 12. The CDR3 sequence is CASSSGIAGEGADTQYF. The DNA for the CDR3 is TGTGCCAGCAGTTCTGGGATAGCGGGAGAGGGGGCAGATACGCAGTATTTT.

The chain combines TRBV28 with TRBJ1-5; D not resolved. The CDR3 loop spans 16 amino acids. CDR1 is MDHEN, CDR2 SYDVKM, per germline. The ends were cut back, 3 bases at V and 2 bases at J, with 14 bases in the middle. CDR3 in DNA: TGTGCCAGCAGTTTTGTAGGATACTTTGGCAATCAGCCCCAGCATTTT. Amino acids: CASSFVGYFGNQPQHF. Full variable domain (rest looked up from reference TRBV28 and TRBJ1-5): DVKVTQSSRYLVKRTGEKVFLECVQDMDHENMFWYRQDPGLGLRLIYFSYDVKMKEKGDIPEGYSVSREKKERFSLILESASTNQTSMYLCASSFVGYFGNQPQHFGDGTRLSIL.

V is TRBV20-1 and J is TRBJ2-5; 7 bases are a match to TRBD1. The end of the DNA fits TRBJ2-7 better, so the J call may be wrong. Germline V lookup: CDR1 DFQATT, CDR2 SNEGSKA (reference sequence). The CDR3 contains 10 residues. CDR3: CSADRDEQYF. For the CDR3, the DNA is TGCAGTGCTGACAGGGACGAGCAGTACTTC.

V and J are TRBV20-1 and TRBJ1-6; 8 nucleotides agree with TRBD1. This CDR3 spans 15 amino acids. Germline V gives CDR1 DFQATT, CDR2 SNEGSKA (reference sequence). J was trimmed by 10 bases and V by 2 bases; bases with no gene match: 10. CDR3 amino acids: CSARTQGAGGSPLHF. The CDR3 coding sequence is TGCAGTGCTAGAACCCAGGGGGCAGGGGGCTCACCCCTCCACTTT.

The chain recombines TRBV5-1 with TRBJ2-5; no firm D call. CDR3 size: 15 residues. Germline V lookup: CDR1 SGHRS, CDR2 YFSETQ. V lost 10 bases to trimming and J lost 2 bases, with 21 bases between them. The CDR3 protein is CAGPTGIVGQETQYF. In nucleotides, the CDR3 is TGCGCCGGTCCGACCGGCATCGTGGGGCAAGAGACCCAGTACTTC.

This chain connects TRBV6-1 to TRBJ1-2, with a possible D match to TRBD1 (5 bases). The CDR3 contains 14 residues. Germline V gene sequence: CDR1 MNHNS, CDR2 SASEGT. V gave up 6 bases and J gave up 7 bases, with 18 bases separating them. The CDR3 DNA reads TGTGCCAGCAGCTCCGGGACCTCGAGGGGTGGCTACACCTTC. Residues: CASSSGTSRGGYTF.

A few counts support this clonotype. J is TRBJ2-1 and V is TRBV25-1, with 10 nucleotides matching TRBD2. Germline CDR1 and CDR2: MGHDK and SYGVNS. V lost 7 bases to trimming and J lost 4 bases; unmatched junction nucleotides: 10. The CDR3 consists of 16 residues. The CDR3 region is CASKGQRGGLYNEQFF. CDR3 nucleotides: TGTGCCAGCAAGGGCCAGCGGGGGGGCCTTTACAATGAGCAGTTCTTC.

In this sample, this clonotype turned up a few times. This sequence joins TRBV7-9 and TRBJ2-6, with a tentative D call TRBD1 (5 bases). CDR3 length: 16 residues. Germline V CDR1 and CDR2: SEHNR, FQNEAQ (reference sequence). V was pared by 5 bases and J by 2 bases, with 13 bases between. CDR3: CASSDNRYPGANVLTF. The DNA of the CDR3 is TGTGCCAGCAGCGACAACAGGTACCCTGGGGCCAACGTCCTGACTTTC.

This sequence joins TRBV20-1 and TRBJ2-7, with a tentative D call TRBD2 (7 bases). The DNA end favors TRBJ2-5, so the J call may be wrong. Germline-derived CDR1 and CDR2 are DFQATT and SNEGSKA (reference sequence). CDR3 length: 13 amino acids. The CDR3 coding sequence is TGCAGTGCTGCTGGGGGGGCCGGAGAGACCCAGTACTTC. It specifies CSAAGGAGETQYF.

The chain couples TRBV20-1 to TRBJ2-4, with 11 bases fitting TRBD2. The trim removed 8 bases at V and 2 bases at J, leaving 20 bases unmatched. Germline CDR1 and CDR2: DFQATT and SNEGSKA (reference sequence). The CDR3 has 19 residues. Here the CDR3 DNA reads TGCAGTATTCTTCCGGGACTAGCGGTCCAGGGGGGATCCAAAAACATTCAGTACTTC. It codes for CSILPGLAVQGGSKNIQYF.

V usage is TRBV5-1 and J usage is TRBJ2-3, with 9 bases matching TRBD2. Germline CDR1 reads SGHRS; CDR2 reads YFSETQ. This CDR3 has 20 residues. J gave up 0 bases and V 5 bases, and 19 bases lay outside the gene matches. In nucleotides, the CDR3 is TGCGCCAGCAGGGAAGCTTATGGGCGGGGGGGAATCCGAAGCACAGATACGCAGTATTTT. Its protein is CASREAYGRGGIRSTDTQYF.

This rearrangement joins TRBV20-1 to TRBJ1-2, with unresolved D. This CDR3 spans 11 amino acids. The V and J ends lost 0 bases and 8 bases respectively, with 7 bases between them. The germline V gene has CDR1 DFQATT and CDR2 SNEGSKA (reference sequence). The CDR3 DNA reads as TGCAGTGCTAGAGAACGCTTAGGCTACACCTTC. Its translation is CSARERLGYTF.

CDR3 sequence reads: CASMYSGWQTKNIQYF. The CDR3 region has the DNA TGTGCCAGCATGTATTCAGGTTGGCAAACCAAAAACATTCAGTACTTC. The chain recombines TRBV2 with TRBJ2-7, with unresolved D. The J call may be mistaken, given a closer DNA end match to TRBJ2-4. This CDR3 has 16 residues. CDR1 and CDR2 (germline): SNHLY, FYNNEI.

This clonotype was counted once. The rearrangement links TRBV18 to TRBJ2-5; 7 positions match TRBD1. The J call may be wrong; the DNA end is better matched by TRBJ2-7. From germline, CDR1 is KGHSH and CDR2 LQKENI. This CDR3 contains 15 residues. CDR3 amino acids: CASSPEAGGSYEQYF. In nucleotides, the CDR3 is TGTGCCAGCTCACCAGAGGCAGGGGGAAGCTACGAGCAGTACTTC.

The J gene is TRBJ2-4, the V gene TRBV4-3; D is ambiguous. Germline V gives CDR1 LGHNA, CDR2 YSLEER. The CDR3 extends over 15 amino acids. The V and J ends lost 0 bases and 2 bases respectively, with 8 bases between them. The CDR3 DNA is TGCGCCAGCAGCCAAGAATCAAACTCCAAAAACATTCAGTACTTC. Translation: CASSQESNSKNIQYF.

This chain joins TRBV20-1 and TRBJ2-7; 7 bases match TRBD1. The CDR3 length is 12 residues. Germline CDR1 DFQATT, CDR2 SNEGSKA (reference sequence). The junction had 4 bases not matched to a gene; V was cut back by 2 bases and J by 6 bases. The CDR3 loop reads CSARPTGAEQYF. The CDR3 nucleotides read TGCAGTGCTAGACCCACAGGGGCCGAGCAGTACTTC.

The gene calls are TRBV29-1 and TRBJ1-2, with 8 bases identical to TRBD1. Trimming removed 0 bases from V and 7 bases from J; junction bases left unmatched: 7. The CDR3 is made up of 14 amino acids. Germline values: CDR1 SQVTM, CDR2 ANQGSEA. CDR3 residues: CSVEDRGTGGGYTF. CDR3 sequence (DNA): TGCAGCGTTGAAGATAGGGGCACAGGGGGTGGCTACACCTTC.

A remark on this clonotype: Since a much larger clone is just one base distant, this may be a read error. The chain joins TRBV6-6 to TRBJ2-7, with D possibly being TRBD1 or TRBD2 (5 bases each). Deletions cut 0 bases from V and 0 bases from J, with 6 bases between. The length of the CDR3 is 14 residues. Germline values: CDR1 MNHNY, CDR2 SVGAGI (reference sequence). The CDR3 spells CASSYSGASYEQYF. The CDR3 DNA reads TGTGCCAGCAGTTACTCCGGGGCCTCCTACGAGCAGTACTTC.

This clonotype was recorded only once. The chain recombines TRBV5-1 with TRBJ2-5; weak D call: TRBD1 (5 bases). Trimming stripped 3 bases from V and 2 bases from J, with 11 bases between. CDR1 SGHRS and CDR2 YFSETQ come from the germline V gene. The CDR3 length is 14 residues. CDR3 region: CASSSRVGQETQYF. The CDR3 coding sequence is TGCGCCAGCAGCTCCAGGGTTGGGCAAGAGACCCAGTACTTC.